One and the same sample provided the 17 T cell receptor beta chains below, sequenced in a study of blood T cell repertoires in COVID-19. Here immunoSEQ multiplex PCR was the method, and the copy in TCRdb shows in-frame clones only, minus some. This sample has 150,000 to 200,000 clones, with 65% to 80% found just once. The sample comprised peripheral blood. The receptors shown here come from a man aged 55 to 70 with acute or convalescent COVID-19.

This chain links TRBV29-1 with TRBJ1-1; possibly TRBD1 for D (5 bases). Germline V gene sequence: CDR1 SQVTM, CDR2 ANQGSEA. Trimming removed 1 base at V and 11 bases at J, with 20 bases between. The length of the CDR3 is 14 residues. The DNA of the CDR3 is TGCAGCGTTGAAGGGGACTGGCAGGCCACCGAGGCTTTCTTT. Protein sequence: CSVEGDWQATEAFF.

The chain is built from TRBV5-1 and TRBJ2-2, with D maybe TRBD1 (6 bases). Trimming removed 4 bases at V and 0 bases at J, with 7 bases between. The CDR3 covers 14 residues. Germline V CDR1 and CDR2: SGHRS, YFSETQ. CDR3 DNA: TGCGCCAGCAGCCGGGACACGAACACCGGGGAGCTGTTTTTT. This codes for CASSRDTNTGELFF.

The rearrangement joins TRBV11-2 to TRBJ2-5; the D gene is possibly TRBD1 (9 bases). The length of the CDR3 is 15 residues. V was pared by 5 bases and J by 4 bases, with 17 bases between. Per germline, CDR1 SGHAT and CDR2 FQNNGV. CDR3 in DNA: TGTGCCAGCAGCCAACAGGGGGCGGGGGGAGAGACCCAGTACTTC. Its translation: CASSQQGAGGETQYF.

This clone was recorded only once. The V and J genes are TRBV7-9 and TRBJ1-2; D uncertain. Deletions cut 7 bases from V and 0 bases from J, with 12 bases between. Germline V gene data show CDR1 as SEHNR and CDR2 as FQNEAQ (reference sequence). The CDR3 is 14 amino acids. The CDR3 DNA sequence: TGTGCCAGCACCTCCGGTGTAGCTAACTATGGCTACACCTTC. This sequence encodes CASTSGVANYGYTF.

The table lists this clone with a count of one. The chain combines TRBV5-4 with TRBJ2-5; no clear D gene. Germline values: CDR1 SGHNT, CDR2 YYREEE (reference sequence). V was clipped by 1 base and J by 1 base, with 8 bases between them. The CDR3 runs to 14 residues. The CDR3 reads CASSLITVQETQYF. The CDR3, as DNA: TGTGCCAGCAGCTTGATCACGGTCCAAGAGACCCAGTACTTC.

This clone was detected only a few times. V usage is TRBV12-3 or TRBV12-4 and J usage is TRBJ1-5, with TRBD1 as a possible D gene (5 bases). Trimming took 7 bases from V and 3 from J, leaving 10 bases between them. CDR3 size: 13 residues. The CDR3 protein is CASNEGLNQPQHF. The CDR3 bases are TGTGCCAGCAACGAGGGACTCAATCAGCCCCAGCATTTT.

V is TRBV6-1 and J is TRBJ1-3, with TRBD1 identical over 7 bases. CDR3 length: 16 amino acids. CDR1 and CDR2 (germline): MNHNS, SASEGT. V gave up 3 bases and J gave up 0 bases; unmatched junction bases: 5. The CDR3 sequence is CASSDGTASSGNTIYF. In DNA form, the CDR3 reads TGTGCCAGCAGTGATGGGACAGCGAGCTCTGGAAACACCATATATTTT.

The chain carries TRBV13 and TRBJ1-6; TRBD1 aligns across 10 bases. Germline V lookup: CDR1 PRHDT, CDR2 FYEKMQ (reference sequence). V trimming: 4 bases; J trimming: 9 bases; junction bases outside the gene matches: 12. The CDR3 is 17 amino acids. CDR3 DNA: TGTGCCAGCAGCTCGGCCCAGACAGGGGGCGCGTTTTCACCCCTCCACTTT. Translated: CASSSAQTGGAFSPLHF.

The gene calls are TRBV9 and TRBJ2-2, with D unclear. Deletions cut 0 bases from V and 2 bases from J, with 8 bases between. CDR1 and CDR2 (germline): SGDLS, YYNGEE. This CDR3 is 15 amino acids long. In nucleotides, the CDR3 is TGTGCCAGCAGCGTAGCTCACCTAAACACCGGGGAGCTGTTTTTT. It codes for CASSVAHLNTGELFF.

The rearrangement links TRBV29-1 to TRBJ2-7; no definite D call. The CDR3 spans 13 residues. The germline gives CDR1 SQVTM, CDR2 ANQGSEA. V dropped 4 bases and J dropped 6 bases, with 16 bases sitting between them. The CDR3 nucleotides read TGCAGCGTTGTAGGCCGGGTTAGCCCCGAGCAGTACTTC. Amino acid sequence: CSVVGRVSPEQYF.

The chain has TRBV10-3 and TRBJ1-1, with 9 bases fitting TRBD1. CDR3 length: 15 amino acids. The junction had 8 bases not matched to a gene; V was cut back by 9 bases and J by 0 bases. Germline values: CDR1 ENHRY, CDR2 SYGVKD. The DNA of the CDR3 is TGTGCCATTGCCCCCGGGACAGGGATGAACACTGAAGCTTTCTTT. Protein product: CAIAPGTGMNTEAFF.

The CDR3 sequence: CASSQGGDRDDQPQHF. The DNA for the CDR3 is TGTGCCAGCAGCCAAGGAGGGGACAGGGATGATCAGCCCCAGCATTTT. The rearrangement joins TRBV4-2 to TRBJ1-5; 9 bases agree with TRBD1. The CDR3 contains 16 residues. The junction had 6 bases not matched to a gene; V was cut back by 1 base and J by 5 bases. The germline gives CDR1 LGHNA, CDR2 YNFKEQ.

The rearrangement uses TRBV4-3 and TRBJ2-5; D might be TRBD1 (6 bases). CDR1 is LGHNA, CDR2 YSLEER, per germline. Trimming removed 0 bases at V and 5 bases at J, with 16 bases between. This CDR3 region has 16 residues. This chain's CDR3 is CASSQDRGPSGETQYF. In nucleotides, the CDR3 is TGCGCCAGCAGCCAAGACAGGGGTCCGTCGGGGGAGACCCAGTACTTC.

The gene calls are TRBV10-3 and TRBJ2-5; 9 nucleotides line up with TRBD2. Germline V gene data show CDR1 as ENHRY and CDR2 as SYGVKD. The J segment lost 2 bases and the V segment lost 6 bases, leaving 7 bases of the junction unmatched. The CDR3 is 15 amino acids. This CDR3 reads CAIRESGGIQETQYF. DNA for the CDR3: TGTGCCATCAGAGAAAGCGGGGGGATTCAAGAGACCCAGTACTTC.

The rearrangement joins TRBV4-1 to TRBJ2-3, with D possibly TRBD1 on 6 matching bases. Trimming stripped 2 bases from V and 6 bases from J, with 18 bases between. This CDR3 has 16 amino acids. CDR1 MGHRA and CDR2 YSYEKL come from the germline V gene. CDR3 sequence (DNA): TGCGCCAGCAGCCAATTGACAGGACCCTCTCGCGATACGCAGTATTTT. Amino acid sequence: CASSQLTGPSRDTQYF.

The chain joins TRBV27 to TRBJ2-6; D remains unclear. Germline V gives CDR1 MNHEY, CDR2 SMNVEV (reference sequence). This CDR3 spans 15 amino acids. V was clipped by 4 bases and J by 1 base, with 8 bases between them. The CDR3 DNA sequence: TGTGCCAGCAGTTCGTGGAGTTCTGGGGCCAACGTCCTGACTTTC. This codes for CASSSWSSGANVLTF.

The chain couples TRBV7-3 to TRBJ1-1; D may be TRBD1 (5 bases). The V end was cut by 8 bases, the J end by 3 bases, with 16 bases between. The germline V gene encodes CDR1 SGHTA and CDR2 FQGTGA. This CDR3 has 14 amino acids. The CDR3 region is CASLHSQVYTEAFF. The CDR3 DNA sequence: TGTGCCAGCCTTCACTCACAGGTTTACACTGAAGCTTTCTTT. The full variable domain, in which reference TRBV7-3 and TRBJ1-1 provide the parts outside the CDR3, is GAGVSQTPSNKVTEKGKYVELRCDPISGHTALYWYRQSLGQGPEFLIYFQGTGAADDSGLPNDRFFAVRPEGSVSTLKIQRTERGDSAVYLCASLHSQVYTEAFFGQGTRLTVV.